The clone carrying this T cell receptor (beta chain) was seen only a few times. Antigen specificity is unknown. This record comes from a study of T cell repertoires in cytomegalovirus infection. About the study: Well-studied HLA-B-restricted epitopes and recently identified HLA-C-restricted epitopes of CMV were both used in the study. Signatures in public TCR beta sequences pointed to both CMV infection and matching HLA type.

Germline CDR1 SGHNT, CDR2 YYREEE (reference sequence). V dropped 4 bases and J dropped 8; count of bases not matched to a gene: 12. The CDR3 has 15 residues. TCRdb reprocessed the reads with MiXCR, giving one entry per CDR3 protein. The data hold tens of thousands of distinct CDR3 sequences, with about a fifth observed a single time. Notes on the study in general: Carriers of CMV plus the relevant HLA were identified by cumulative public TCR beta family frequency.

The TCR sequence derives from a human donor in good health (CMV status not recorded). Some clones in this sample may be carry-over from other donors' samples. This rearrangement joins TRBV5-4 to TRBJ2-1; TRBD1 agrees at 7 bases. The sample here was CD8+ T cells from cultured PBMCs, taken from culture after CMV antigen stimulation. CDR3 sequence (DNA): TGTGCCAGCAGCAAGACAGGGTCTCTGGAAGATGAGCAGTTCTTC. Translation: CASSKTGSLEDEQFF.